Given below is one TCR beta chain in context. Method: immunoSEQ multiplex PCR; TCRdb's copy keeps in-frame clones and lacks some. Among about 56,000 clones listed, 90% to 95% were seen once. The sample originates from a study of technical replicates of blood from a handful of donors. This CDR3 comprises 19 residues. Trimming took 1 base from V and 3 from J; bases not matched to a gene: 17. Germline CDR1 SGHKS, CDR2 YYEKEE (reference sequence). The genes are TRBV5-5 and TRBJ2-3; TRBD1 agrees at 7 bases. The receptor was derived from a human donor in good health. Some clones in this sample may be carry-over from other donors' samples. Sample: PBMCs. The CDR3 protein is CASSLRAAGGRLRTDTQYF. CDR3 coding DNA: TGTGCCAGCAGCTTGCGTGCGGCAGGGGGTCGTTTGAGGACAGATACGCAGTATTTT.